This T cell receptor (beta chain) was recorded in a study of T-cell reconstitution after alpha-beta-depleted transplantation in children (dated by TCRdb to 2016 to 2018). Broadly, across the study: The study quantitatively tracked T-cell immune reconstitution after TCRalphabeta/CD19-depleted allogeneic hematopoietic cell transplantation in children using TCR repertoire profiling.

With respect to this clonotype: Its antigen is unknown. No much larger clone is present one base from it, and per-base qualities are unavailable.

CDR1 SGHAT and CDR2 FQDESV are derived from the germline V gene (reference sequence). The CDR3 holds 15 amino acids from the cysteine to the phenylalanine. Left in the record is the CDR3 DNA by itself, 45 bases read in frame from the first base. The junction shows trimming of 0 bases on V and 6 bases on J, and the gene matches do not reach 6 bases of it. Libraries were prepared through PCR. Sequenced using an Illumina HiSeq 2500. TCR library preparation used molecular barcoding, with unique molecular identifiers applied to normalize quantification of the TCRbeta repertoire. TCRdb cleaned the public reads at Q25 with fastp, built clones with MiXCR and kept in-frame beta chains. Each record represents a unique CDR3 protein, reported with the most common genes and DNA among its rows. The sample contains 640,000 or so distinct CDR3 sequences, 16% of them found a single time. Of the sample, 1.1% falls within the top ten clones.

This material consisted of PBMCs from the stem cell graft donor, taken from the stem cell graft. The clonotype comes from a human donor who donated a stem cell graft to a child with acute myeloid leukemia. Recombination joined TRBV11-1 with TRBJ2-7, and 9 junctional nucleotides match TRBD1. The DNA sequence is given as TGTGCCAGCAGCTTAGCGGGGGACAGGGACGGCGAGCAGTACTTC. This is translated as CASSLAGDRDGEQYF.